These T cell receptor beta chains were read from a single sample in a study of blood T cell repertoires in COVID-19. TCRdb's table, derived via immunoSEQ multiplex PCR, lists solely in-frame clones and lacks some. This repertoire shows about 280,000 clones, more than 80% found once; its top ten account for approximately 4%. The sequenced sample consisted of PBMCs or T cells enriched from blood (not recorded which). The origin of the receptors is a woman aged 30 to 39 with acute COVID-19. Both conserved end residues are part of each CDR3. The D gene is left open where the match is weak. Expanded clones get a size class; other rows say once, few or many, or leave the size out.

clone_size: NA
v_call: TRBV28
cdr3_length: 14
d_call: TRBD1
j_call: TRBJ1-3
cdr3_nt: TGTGCCAGCAAACCGACAGGGGCTGGAAACACCATATATTTT
cdr3_aa: CASKPTGAGNTIYF

clone_size: NA
v_call: TRBV7-6
cdr3_length: 17
d_call: NA
j_call: TRBJ2-5
cdr3_nt: TGTGCCAGCAGCCGAATAGCGCCGACAGGGGAGGGGGGTACCCAGTACTTC
cdr3_aa: CASSRIAPTGEGGTQYF

clone_size: NA
v_call: TRBV28
cdr3_length: 15
d_call: NA
j_call: TRBJ1-6
cdr3_nt: TGTGCCAGCAGTTCCCCCGCCGCTTTTAGTTCACCCCTCCACTTT
cdr3_aa: CASSSPAAFSSPLHF

clone_size: NA
v_call: TRBV10-3
cdr3_length: 15
d_call: NA
j_call: TRBJ1-6
cdr3_nt: TGTGCCATCAGTGAGTCTACGGTGAATAATTCACCCCTCCACTTT
cdr3_aa: CAISESTVNNSPLHF

clone_size: NA
v_call: TRBV3-1/TRBV3-2
cdr3_length: 15
d_call: TRBD2
j_call: TRBJ2-2
cdr3_nt: TGTGCCAGCACCGCACTAGCGGGAGCCGCCGGGGAGCTGTTTTTT
cdr3_aa: CASTALAGAAGELFF

clone_size: NA
v_call: TRBV5-5
cdr3_length: 15
d_call: TRBD1
j_call: TRBJ2-7
cdr3_nt: TGTGCCAGCAGCTTGACAGGGGCTTTCAAAAACGAGCAGTACTTC
cdr3_aa: CASSLTGAFKNEQYF

clone_size: NA
v_call: TRBV9
cdr3_length: 14
d_call: TRBD2
j_call: TRBJ2-3
cdr3_nt: TGTGCCAGCACCCTTTCGGGAGGAGGCGATACGCAGTATTTT
cdr3_aa: CASTLSGGGDTQYF

clone_size: NA
v_call: TRBV9
cdr3_length: 15
d_call: NA
j_call: TRBJ1-4
cdr3_nt: TGTGCCAGCAGCGAAACTCAGGGATATAATGAAAAACTGTTTTTT
cdr3_aa: CASSETQGYNEKLFF

clone_size: once
v_call: TRBV7-6
cdr3_length: 13
d_call: NA
j_call: TRBJ2-6
cdr3_nt: TGTGCCAGCAAGGGGTCTGGGGCCAACGTCCTGACTTTC
cdr3_aa: CASKGSGANVLTF

clone_size: few
v_call: TRBV6-5
cdr3_length: 14
d_call: NA
j_call: TRBJ2-7
cdr3_nt: TGTGCCAGCAGTCGGACGGGGAGTACCTACGAGCAGTACTTC
cdr3_aa: CASSRTGSTYEQYF

clone_size: NA
v_call: TRBV5-1
cdr3_length: 18
d_call: TRBD1
j_call: TRBJ2-1
cdr3_nt: TGCGCCAGCAGCCTGGCGGGATTGGACAGGGAGACCTACAATGAGCAGTTCTTC
cdr3_aa: CASSLAGLDRETYNEQFF

clone_size: NA
v_call: TRBV27
cdr3_length: 15
d_call: NA
j_call: TRBJ1-5
cdr3_nt: TGTGCCAGCAGCGGTGCCCGCGATAGCAATCAGCCCCAGCATTTT
cdr3_aa: CASSGARDSNQPQHF

clone_size: NA
v_call: TRBV13
cdr3_length: 13
d_call: NA
j_call: TRBJ1-6
cdr3_nt: TGTGCCAGCAGCTCCGACAGTCATTCACCCCTCCACTTT
cdr3_aa: CASSSDSHSPLHF

clone_size: NA
v_call: TRBV18
cdr3_length: 15
d_call: TRBD2
j_call: TRBJ2-1
cdr3_nt: TGTGCCAGCTCGCGCGGGACTAGCGGGGACAATGAGCAGTTCTTC
cdr3_aa: CASSRGTSGDNEQFF

clone_size: once
v_call: TRBV28
cdr3_length: 16
d_call: NA
j_call: TRBJ1-4
cdr3_nt: TGTGCCAGCAGTTTAAATGAGGGAGCAACTAATGAAAAACTGTTTTTT
cdr3_aa: CASSLNEGATNEKLFF

clone_size: NA
v_call: TRBV28
cdr3_length: 15
d_call: NA
j_call: TRBJ1-5
cdr3_nt: TGTGCCAGCAGTTCTGGGGGGTATAGCAATCAGCCCCAGCATTTT
cdr3_aa: CASSSGGYSNQPQHF

clone_size: NA
v_call: TRBV2
cdr3_length: 17
d_call: TRBD2
j_call: TRBJ2-1
cdr3_nt: TGTGCCAGCAGTGAACGGCCTAGCGGGAGATCCTACAATGAGCAGTTCTTC
cdr3_aa: CASSERPSGRSYNEQFF

clone_size: NA
v_call: TRBV30
cdr3_length: 16
d_call: TRBD2
j_call: TRBJ2-1
cdr3_nt: TGTGCCTGGAGTGTATCCGGGACTACCTACTACAATGAGCAGTTCTTC
cdr3_aa: CAWSVSGTTYYNEQFF

clone_size: NA
v_call: TRBV30
cdr3_length: 16
d_call: TRBD2
j_call: TRBJ2-7
cdr3_nt: TGTGCCTGGAGTGAAGTTGGACTAGCGGGGAACTACGAGCAGTACTTC
cdr3_aa: CAWSEVGLAGNYEQYF

clone_size: NA
v_call: TRBV5-4
cdr3_length: 11
d_call: NA
j_call: TRBJ2-7
cdr3_nt: TGTGCCAGCAGCTACCAGTACGAGCAGTACTTC
cdr3_aa: CASSYQYEQYF

clone_size: NA
v_call: TRBV10-1
cdr3_length: 16
d_call: TRBD2
j_call: TRBJ2-3
cdr3_nt: TGCGCCAGCAGTGAGCCAGGACTAGCGGGAGACAATACGCAGTATTTT
cdr3_aa: CASSEPGLAGDNTQYF

clone_size: NA
v_call: TRBV6-5
cdr3_length: 15
d_call: NA
j_call: TRBJ1-2
cdr3_nt: TGTGCCAGCAGGGCATTATCTGCACAGGGCGGTGGCTACACCTTC
cdr3_aa: CASRALSAQGGGYTF

clone_size: NA
v_call: TRBV11-2
cdr3_length: 15
d_call: NA
j_call: TRBJ2-7
cdr3_nt: TGTGCCAGCAGCTTAGAATCGGCGGGAAACTACGAGCAGTACTTC
cdr3_aa: CASSLESAGNYEQYF

clone_size: NA
v_call: TRBV3-1/TRBV3-2
cdr3_length: 14
d_call: TRBD2
j_call: TRBJ2-2
cdr3_nt: TGTGCCAGCAGCCCCGGGGGGGGGCCCGGGGAGCTGTTTTTT
cdr3_aa: CASSPGGGPGELFF

clone_size: once
v_call: TRBV6-5
cdr3_length: 14
d_call: NA
j_call: TRBJ2-1
cdr3_nt: TGTGCCAGGTGGGCTGTGAGCTCCTACAATGAGCAGTTCTTC
cdr3_aa: CARWAVSSYNEQFF

clone_size: NA
v_call: TRBV5-6
cdr3_length: 17
d_call: TRBD2
j_call: TRBJ2-3
cdr3_nt: TGTGCCAGCAGCTTGGGACTAGCGGGAGGGCCGACAGATACGCAGTATTTT
cdr3_aa: CASSLGLAGGPTDTQYF

clone_size: NA
v_call: TRBV3-1/TRBV3-2
cdr3_length: 19
d_call: TRBD2
j_call: TRBJ2-1
cdr3_nt: TGTGCCAGCAGCTTATCTCCGGGACTAGCGGAGAAAATATACAATGAGCAGTTCTTC
cdr3_aa: CASSLSPGLAEKIYNEQFF

clone_size: NA
v_call: TRBV5-4
cdr3_length: 14
d_call: NA
j_call: TRBJ2-1
cdr3_nt: TGTGCCAGCAGCGTAGGACAGTCCTACAATGAGCAGTTCTTC
cdr3_aa: CASSVGQSYNEQFF

clone_size: NA
v_call: TRBV18
cdr3_length: 15
d_call: TRBD1
j_call: TRBJ1-5
cdr3_nt: TGTGCCAGCTCACCAGCAGGGGGAGGCAATCAGCCCCAGCATTTT
cdr3_aa: CASSPAGGGNQPQHF

clone_size: NA
v_call: TRBV4-3
cdr3_length: 14
d_call: NA
j_call: TRBJ1-1
cdr3_nt: TGCGCCAGCAGCCAAGATCAAATGAACACTGAAGCTTTCTTT
cdr3_aa: CASSQDQMNTEAFF

clone_size: NA
v_call: TRBV28
cdr3_length: 15
d_call: TRBD2
j_call: TRBJ2-7
cdr3_nt: TGTGCCAGCAGCTCCCAGGTGCGGGGGACCTACGAGCAGTACTTC
cdr3_aa: CASSSQVRGTYEQYF

clone_size: NA
v_call: TRBV28
cdr3_length: 16
d_call: TRBD1
j_call: TRBJ2-1
cdr3_nt: TGTGCCAGCAACAGAGGAGGGGGACAGGGGAACAATGAGCAGTTCTTC
cdr3_aa: CASNRGGGQGNNEQFF

clone_size: NA
v_call: TRBV2
cdr3_length: 16
d_call: TRBD2
j_call: TRBJ2-1
cdr3_nt: TGTGCCAGCAACGAACCGGGACTAGCGGAGAACAATGAGCAGTTCTTC
cdr3_aa: CASNEPGLAENNEQFF

clone_size: NA
v_call: TRBV28
cdr3_length: 17
d_call: TRBD2
j_call: TRBJ2-7
cdr3_nt: TGTGCCAGCAGTTTCGTCGCTAGCGGGTCCCTGCAATACGAGCAGTACTTC
cdr3_aa: CASSFVASGSLQYEQYF

clone_size: NA
v_call: TRBV19
cdr3_length: 12
d_call: TRBD1
j_call: TRBJ1-2
cdr3_nt: TGTGCCATCTCCAGGGGGAACTATGGCTACACCTTC
cdr3_aa: CAISRGNYGYTF

clone_size: NA
v_call: TRBV2
cdr3_length: 13
d_call: TRBD2
j_call: TRBJ2-7
cdr3_nt: TGTGCCAGCAGAGCGGGGGTGGGGTACGAGCAGTACTTC
cdr3_aa: CASRAGVGYEQYF

clone_size: NA
v_call: TRBV19
cdr3_length: 16
d_call: NA
j_call: TRBJ1-2
cdr3_nt: TGTGCCAGTAGCAAAGATCCGTCCGCCAGGGGCTATGGCTACACCTTC
cdr3_aa: CASSKDPSARGYGYTF

clone_size: NA
v_call: TRBV28
cdr3_length: 17
d_call: TRBD1
j_call: TRBJ1-6
cdr3_nt: TGTGCCAGCAGTTTAGACAGGGAGAACCTTCATAATTCACCCCTCCACTTT
cdr3_aa: CASSLDRENLHNSPLHF

clone_size: NA
v_call: TRBV24-1
cdr3_length: 15
d_call: NA
j_call: TRBJ2-3
cdr3_nt: TGTGCCACCAGTGATTTAAGGAGCCGCTTGGAGACGCAGTATTTT
cdr3_aa: CATSDLRSRLETQYF

clone_size: once
v_call: TRBV27
cdr3_length: 12
d_call: NA
j_call: TRBJ2-7
cdr3_nt: TGTGCCAGCAGTTTCTTCTTCGGCGAGCAGTACTTC
cdr3_aa: CASSFFFGEQYF

clone_size: NA
v_call: TRBV11-2
cdr3_length: 16
d_call: NA
j_call: TRBJ1-4
cdr3_nt: TGTGCCAGCAGCCCATATGACGGGGCAACTAATGAAAAACTGTTTTTT
cdr3_aa: CASSPYDGATNEKLFF

clone_size: NA
v_call: TRBV9
cdr3_length: 15
d_call: NA
j_call: TRBJ1-1
cdr3_nt: TGTGCCAGCAGTTCAAGACACACTGGAAACACTGAAGCTTTCTTT
cdr3_aa: CASSSRHTGNTEAFF

clone_size: NA
v_call: TRBV28
cdr3_length: 15
d_call: NA
j_call: TRBJ1-4
cdr3_nt: TGTGCCAGCAGTACAGGGTTTGCAACTAATGAAAAACTGTTTTTT
cdr3_aa: CASSTGFATNEKLFF

clone_size: NA
v_call: TRBV10-2
cdr3_length: 14
d_call: NA
j_call: TRBJ2-2
cdr3_nt: TGCGCCAGCAGGAGGGACTCTGGCACCGGGGAGCTGTTTTTT
cdr3_aa: CASRRDSGTGELFF

clone_size: NA
v_call: TRBV24-1
cdr3_length: 18
d_call: TRBD2
j_call: TRBJ2-3
cdr3_nt: TGTGCCACCAGCGCCGTGGGACTAGCGGGAGGGCAAGGAGATACGCAGTATTTT
cdr3_aa: CATSAVGLAGGQGDTQYF

clone_size: NA
v_call: TRBV4-3
cdr3_length: 16
d_call: TRBD2
j_call: TRBJ2-2
cdr3_nt: TGCGCCAGCAGACAAAATAGCGGGATGAACACCGGGGAGCTGTTTTTT
cdr3_aa: CASRQNSGMNTGELFF

clone_size: few
v_call: TRBV2
cdr3_length: 13
d_call: NA
j_call: TRBJ2-7
cdr3_nt: TGTGCCAGCAGGGAGGGACAGATATACGAGCAGTACTTC
cdr3_aa: CASREGQIYEQYF

clone_size: NA
v_call: TRBV7-6
cdr3_length: 16
d_call: TRBD2
j_call: TRBJ2-3
cdr3_nt: TGTGCCAGCAGCTCAGGACTAGCGGGAGGGACAGATACGCAGTATTTT
cdr3_aa: CASSSGLAGGTDTQYF

clone_size: NA
v_call: TRBV6-2/TRBV6-3
cdr3_length: 12
d_call: NA
j_call: TRBJ2-7
cdr3_nt: TGTGCCAGCAGTCAGGAGGTCGACGAGCAGTACTTC
cdr3_aa: CASSQEVDEQYF

clone_size: NA
v_call: TRBV29-1
cdr3_length: 17
d_call: TRBD2
j_call: TRBJ2-7
cdr3_nt: TGCAGCGTTTGGCTCCGATCGACTAGCGGAAGCTCCTACGAGCAGTACTTC
cdr3_aa: CSVWLRSTSGSSYEQYF

clone_size: NA
v_call: TRBV14
cdr3_length: 14
d_call: TRBD1
j_call: TRBJ1-3
cdr3_nt: TGTGCCAGCAGCAAGACAGGGTCTGGAAACACCATATATTTT
cdr3_aa: CASSKTGSGNTIYF

clone_size: NA
v_call: TRBV15
cdr3_length: 16
d_call: TRBD2
j_call: TRBJ2-7
cdr3_nt: TGTGCCACCAGCAGAGACCCTAGCGGGAGCTCCTACGAGCAGTACTTC
cdr3_aa: CATSRDPSGSSYEQYF

clone_size: NA
v_call: TRBV29-1
cdr3_length: 16
d_call: NA
j_call: TRBJ2-1
cdr3_nt: TGCAGCGTTGAAGATAGATCACTAGGACCCATCAATGAGCAGTTCTTC
cdr3_aa: CSVEDRSLGPINEQFF

clone_size: NA
v_call: TRBV7-3
cdr3_length: 15
d_call: NA
j_call: TRBJ2-2
cdr3_nt: TGTGCCAGCAGCTTAAATGGGCAGAACACCGGGGAGCTGTTTTTT
cdr3_aa: CASSLNGQNTGELFF

clone_size: NA
v_call: TRBV7-9
cdr3_length: 12
d_call: TRBD1
j_call: TRBJ1-1
cdr3_nt: TGTGCCTCGAACAGGGGTGACACTGAAGCTTTCTTT
cdr3_aa: CASNRGDTEAFF